The TCR beta chain described here comes from a study of CD8 T cells in Susac syndrome. V was trimmed by 1 base and J by 0 bases, leaving 13 bases between them. This CDR3 has 16 residues. Germline CDR1 reads SQVTM; CDR2 reads ANQGSEA. RNA totalling roughly 0.45 to 1 ug underwent reverse transcription with random hexamers. One entry per CDR3 protein results from TCRdb running MiXCR on the immunoSEQ multiplex PCR reads. The sample contains about 85,000 distinct CDR3 sequences, around 93% of which appear only once. The sequencing input was CD8+ T cells from PBMCs. The TCR sequence derives from a human donor with Susac syndrome. The rearrangement joins TRBV29-1 to TRBJ2-1; TRBD1 is a possible D gene (6 bases). The CDR3 sequence is CSVEARDKSSYNEQFF. Here the CDR3 DNA reads TGCAGCGTTGAAGCCCGGGACAAGAGCTCCTACAATGAGCAGTTCTTC.